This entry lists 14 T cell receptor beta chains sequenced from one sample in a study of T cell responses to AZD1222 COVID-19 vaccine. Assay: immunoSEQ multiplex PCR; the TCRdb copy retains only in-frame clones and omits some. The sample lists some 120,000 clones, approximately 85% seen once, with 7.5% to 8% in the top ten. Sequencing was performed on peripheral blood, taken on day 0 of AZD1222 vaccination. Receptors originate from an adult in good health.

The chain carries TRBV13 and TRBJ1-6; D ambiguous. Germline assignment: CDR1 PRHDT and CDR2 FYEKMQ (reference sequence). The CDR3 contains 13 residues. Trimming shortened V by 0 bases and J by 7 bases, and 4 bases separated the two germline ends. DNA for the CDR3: TGTGCCAGCAGCTTAGGGCGGAATTCACCCCTCCACTTT. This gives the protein CASSLGRNSPLHF.

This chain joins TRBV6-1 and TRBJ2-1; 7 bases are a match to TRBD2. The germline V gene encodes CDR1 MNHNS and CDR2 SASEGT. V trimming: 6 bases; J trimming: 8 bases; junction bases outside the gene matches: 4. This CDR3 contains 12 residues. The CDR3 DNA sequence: TGTGCCAGCAGCTACCGGGGGGATGAGCAGTTCTTC. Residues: CASSYRGDEQFF.

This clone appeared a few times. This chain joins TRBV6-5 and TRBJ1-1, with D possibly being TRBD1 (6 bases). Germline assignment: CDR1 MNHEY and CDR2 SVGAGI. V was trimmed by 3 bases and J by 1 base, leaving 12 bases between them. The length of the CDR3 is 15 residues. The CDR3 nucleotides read TGTGCCAGCAGTTATTATTCGGACAGGAACACTGAAGCTTTCTTT. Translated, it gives CASSYYSDRNTEAFF.

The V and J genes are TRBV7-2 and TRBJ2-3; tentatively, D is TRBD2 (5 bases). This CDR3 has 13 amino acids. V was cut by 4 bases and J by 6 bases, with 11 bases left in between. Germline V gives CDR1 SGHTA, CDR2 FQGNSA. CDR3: CASSSAVADTQYF. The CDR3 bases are TGTGCCAGCAGCTCCGCCGTAGCGGATACGCAGTATTTT.

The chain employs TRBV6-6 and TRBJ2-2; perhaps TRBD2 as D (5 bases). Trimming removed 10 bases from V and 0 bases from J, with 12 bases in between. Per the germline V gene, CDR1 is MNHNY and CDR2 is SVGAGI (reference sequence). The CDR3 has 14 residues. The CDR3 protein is CATHRGSNTGELFF. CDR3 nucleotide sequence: TGTGCCACCCACCGGGGTTCGAACACCGGGGAGCTGTTTTTT.

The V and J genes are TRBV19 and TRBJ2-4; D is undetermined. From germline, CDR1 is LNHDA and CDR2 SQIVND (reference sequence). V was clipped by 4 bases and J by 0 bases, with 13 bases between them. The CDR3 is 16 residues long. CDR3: CASSTWQRLAKNIQYF. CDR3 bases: TGTGCCAGTAGTACGTGGCAGAGACTAGCCAAAAACATTCAGTACTTC.

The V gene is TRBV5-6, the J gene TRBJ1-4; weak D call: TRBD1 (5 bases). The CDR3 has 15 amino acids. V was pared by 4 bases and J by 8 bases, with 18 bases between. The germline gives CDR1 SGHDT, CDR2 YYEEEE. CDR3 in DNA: TGTGCCAGCAGCCAAGGGACGGGATGGGGCGAAAAACTGTTTTTT. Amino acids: CASSQGTGWGEKLFF.

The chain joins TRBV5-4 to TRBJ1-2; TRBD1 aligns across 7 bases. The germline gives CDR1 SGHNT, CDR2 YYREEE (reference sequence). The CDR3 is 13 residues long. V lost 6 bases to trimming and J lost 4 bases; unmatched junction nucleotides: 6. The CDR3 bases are TGTGCCAGCACCCGGACAGGAGGCTATGGCTACACCTTC. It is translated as CASTRTGGYGYTF. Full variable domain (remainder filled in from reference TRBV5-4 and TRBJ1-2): ETGVTQSPTHLIKTRGQQVTLRCSSQSGHNTVSWYQQALGQGPQFIFQYYREEENGRGNFPPRFSGLQFPNYSSELNVNALELDDSALYLCASTRTGGYGYTFGSGTRLTVV.

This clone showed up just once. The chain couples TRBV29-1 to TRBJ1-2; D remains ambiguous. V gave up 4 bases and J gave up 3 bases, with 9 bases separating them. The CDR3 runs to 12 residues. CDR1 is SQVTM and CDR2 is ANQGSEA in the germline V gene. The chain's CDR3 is CSVVGWDYGYTF. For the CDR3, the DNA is TGCAGCGTTGTAGGTTGGGACTATGGCTACACCTTC.

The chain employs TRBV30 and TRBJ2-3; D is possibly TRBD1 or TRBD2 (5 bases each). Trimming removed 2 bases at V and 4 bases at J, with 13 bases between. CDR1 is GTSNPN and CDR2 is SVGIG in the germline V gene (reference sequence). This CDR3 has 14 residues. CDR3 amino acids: CAWSHGARADTQYF. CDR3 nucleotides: TGTGCCTGGAGTCACGGGGCACGCGCAGATACGCAGTATTTT.

CDR3 nucleotide sequence: TGTGCCAGCAGCTTATGGGGGGGAAAGAACACTGAAGCTTTCTTT. The encoded protein is CASSLWGGKNTEAFF. The chain is built from TRBV7-3 and TRBJ1-1; a weak D match, TRBD1 (5 bases). This CDR3 comprises 15 residues. Between the trimmed V and J ends, which lost 2 bases and 1 base, there was a span of 11 bases. The germline CDR1 and CDR2 sequences are SGHTA and FQGTGA.

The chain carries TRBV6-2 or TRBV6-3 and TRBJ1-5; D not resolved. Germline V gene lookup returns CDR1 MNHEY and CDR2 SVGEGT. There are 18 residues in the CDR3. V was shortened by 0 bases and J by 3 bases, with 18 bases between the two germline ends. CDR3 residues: CASSYSSKEPGSNQPQHF. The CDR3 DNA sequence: TGTGCCAGCAGTTACTCTTCGAAGGAGCCGGGGTCCAATCAGCCCCAGCATTTT.

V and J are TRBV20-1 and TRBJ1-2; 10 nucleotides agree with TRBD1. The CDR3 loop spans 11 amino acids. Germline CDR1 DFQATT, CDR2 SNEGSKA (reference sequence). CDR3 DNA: TGCAGAGGACAGGGGGTCTATGGCTACACCTTC. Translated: CRGQGVYGYTF.

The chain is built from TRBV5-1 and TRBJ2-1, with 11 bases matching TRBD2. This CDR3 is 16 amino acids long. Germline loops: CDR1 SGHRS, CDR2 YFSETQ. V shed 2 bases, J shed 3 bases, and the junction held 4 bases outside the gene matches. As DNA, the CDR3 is TGCGCCAGCAGCTTTATGGGGACTAGCGGCTACAATGAGCAGTTCTTC. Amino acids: CASSFMGTSGYNEQFF.